The 18 T cell receptor beta chains below come from one sample, sequenced in a study of T cell repertoires in cytomegalovirus infection. TCRdb passed the reads through MiXCR, listing each CDR3 protein once. The sample shows about 240,000 distinct CDR3 sequences, about 5.9% of them seen only once. What was sequenced was PBMCs. The source of these receptors is a human donor in good health (CMV status not recorded). Some clones in this sample may be carry-over from other donors' samples.

The table lists this clonotype with many counts. Written as DNA, the CDR3 is TGTGCCAGCAGCGTAGTGGACAGGGGGACGTTTGGGAATGGCTACACCTTC. Residues: CASSVVDRGTFGNGYTF. The chain has TRBV9 and TRBJ1-2; 10 nucleotides agree with TRBD1. Germline-derived CDR1 and CDR2 are SGDLS and YYNGEE. The length of the CDR3 is 17 residues. V dropped 0 bases and J dropped 6; count of bases not matched to a gene: 11.

This clonotype has ten or more counts. V gene TRBV24-1 combines with J gene TRBJ1-5; D perhaps matches TRBD1 (5 bases). Trimming pared 3 bases from V and 5 bases from J, leaving 13 bases between. Germline values: CDR1 KGHDR, CDR2 SFDVKD. This CDR3 spans 15 amino acids. As DNA, the CDR3 is TGTGCCACCAGTGATCGACAGTCCCGGGATCAGCCCCAGCATTTT. It translates to CATSDRQSRDQPQHF.

In this sample, this clonotype turned up many times. This chain links TRBV20-1 with TRBJ1-2; a weak D match, TRBD1 (5 bases). CDR1 DFQATT and CDR2 SNEGSKA come from the germline V gene (reference sequence). The CDR3 contains 11 residues. CDR3 nucleotides: TGCAGCGGCAGGGCGAACTATGGCTACACCTTC. This codes for CSGRANYGYTF.

This clonotype appeared many times. V usage is TRBV7-2 and J usage is TRBJ2-5, with D possibly TRBD2 on 6 matching bases. The ends were cut back, 1 base at V and 4 bases at J, with 13 bases in the middle. Germline assignment: CDR1 SGHTA and CDR2 FQGNSA. The CDR3 is made up of 15 amino acids. The CDR3 loop reads CASSLGASEVETQYF. CDR3 DNA: TGTGCCAGCAGCTTAGGGGCTAGCGAAGTAGAGACCCAGTACTTC.

The sample holds many counts of this clonotype. The V call is TRBV4-2, the J call TRBJ2-7; D is unresolved. V was pared by 1 base and J by 3 bases, with 13 bases between. There are 15 residues in the CDR3. Germline assignment: CDR1 LGHNA and CDR2 YNFKEQ. The DNA of the CDR3 is TGTGCCAGCAGCCAAGCCCGAGGCCTGATCTACGAGCAGTACTTC. Residues: CASSQARGLIYEQYF.

At least ten counts were recorded for this clonotype. V and J are TRBV28 and TRBJ2-1, with TRBD1 matching over 7 bases. Germline V gives CDR1 MDHEN, CDR2 SYDVKM. The CDR3 spans 15 residues. The junction had 11 bases not matched to a gene; V was cut back by 8 bases and J by 4 bases. The CDR3 sequence: CASQGTARMYNEQFF. In nucleotides, the CDR3 is TGTGCCAGCCAAGGGACAGCCAGAATGTACAATGAGCAGTTCTTC.

This clonotype was detected many times. This chain joins TRBV20-1 and TRBJ1-6; tentatively, D is TRBD1 (5 bases). V lost 0 bases to trimming and J lost 7 bases, with 10 bases between them. In germline, CDR1 is DFQATT, CDR2 SNEGSKA (reference sequence). This CDR3 contains 14 residues. This CDR3 is CSAREGTVNSPLHF. The CDR3 DNA reads as TGCAGTGCTAGAGAGGGGACGGTCAATTCACCCCTCCACTTT.

There are a few counts of this clonotype. J is TRBJ1-2 and V is TRBV7-3, with 12 bases aligning to TRBD1. The CDR3 is 17 residues long. The germline V gene has CDR1 SGHTA and CDR2 FQGTGA. V shed 5 bases and J 5 bases; nucleotides not matched to a gene: 12. The CDR3 loop is CASSPSGTGGALYGYTF. The CDR3 coding sequence is TGTGCCAGCAGCCCGTCCGGGACAGGGGGCGCATTATATGGCTACACCTTC.

This clonotype was counted many times. V and J are TRBV20-1 and TRBJ2-7; unclear D gene. Trimming pared 8 bases from V and 7 bases from J, leaving 12 bases between. Germline CDR1 is DFQATT and CDR2 is SNEGSKA (reference sequence). The CDR3 loop spans 10 amino acids. CDR3 sequence (DNA): TGCAGTCTCTTCCGACGGGAGCAGTACTTC. Residues: CSLFRREQYF.

This clonotype was observed a handful of times. V gene TRBV29-1 combines with J gene TRBJ1-4; D gene ambiguous. The CDR3 length is 13 residues. Deletions cut 4 bases from V and 4 bases from J, with 10 bases between. The V gene's germline CDR1 is SQVTM and CDR2 ANQGSEA. The CDR3 spells CSVGEGSNEKLFF. The CDR3 DNA sequence: TGCAGCGTTGGGGAGGGAAGTAATGAAAAACTGTTTTTT.

There are many counts of this clonotype. The chain couples TRBV28 to TRBJ2-2, with D uncertain. The CDR3 totals 15 residues. Germline CDR1 is MDHEN and CDR2 is SYDVKM. Deletions cut 3 bases from V and 1 base from J, with 9 bases between. The CDR3 loop is CASSFVQRNTGELFF. In DNA, the CDR3 is TGTGCCAGCAGTTTCGTACAGAGGAACACCGGGGAGCTGTTTTTT.

This sequence joins TRBV29-1 and TRBJ2-2; D could derive from TRBD1 or TRBD2 (6 bases each). CDR1 is SQVTM, CDR2 ANQGSEA, per germline. The CDR3 contains 12 residues. CDR3 loop: CIGGLNTGELFF. Written as DNA, the CDR3 is TGCATCGGGGGCCTGAACACCGGGGAGCTGTTTTTT.

This clonotype was seen repeatedly, ten times or more. The chain uses TRBV12-3 or TRBV12-4 and TRBJ2-7; D unresolved. Trimming removed 6 bases from V and 7 bases from J, with 16 bases in between. The CDR3 is made up of 13 amino acids. The CDR3 DNA is TGTGCCAGCAGCCATCATGACCGGCCGGAGCAGTACTTC. Protein product: CASSHHDRPEQYF.

There are many counts of this clonotype. The genes are TRBV6-2 or TRBV6-3 and TRBJ1-1, with a weak D call TRBD1 (5 bases). The germline gives CDR1 MNHEY, CDR2 SVGEGT. Deletions cut 7 bases from V and 3 bases from J, with 18 bases between. This CDR3 region has 15 residues. The CDR3 DNA reads TGTGCCAGCATCTCGTTACGAGCGGGGCACACTGAAGCTTTCTTT. Translating it yields CASISLRAGHTEAFF.

The gene calls are TRBV29-1 and TRBJ2-7; 7 bases agree with TRBD2. The length of the CDR3 is 12 residues. J lost 13 bases, V lost 4 bases, and 13 bases had no gene match. Germline lookup yields CDR1 SQVTM and CDR2 ANQGSEA. DNA of the CDR3: TGCAGCGTTGGTCCTTTGGGGGGGGAATCTTACTTC. It yields the protein CSVGPLGGESYF.

This clonotype was recorded at least ten times. The rearrangement joins TRBV20-1 to TRBJ2-3; D is undetermined. With 6 bases removed from V and 0 bases from J, the gap between germline ends came to 13 bases. The CDR3 has 14 residues. The germline V gene encodes CDR1 DFQATT and CDR2 SNEGSKA (reference sequence). The CDR3, as DNA: TGCAGTGCCAATTCTCCCTCCAGCACAGATACGCAGTATTTT. Its translation is CSANSPSSTDTQYF.

This clonotype was recorded many times. The chain combines TRBV15 with TRBJ1-5; D not resolved. The CDR3 sequence is 13 residues long. Trimming left V 7 bases short and J 7 bases short, with 14 bases between. Germline CDR1 reads LNHNV; CDR2 reads YYDKDF (reference sequence). The CDR3 coding sequence is TGTGCCACCACCTCATATCCGGGGCAGCCCCAGCATTTT. Translation: CATTSYPGQPQHF.

The sample holds many counts of this clonotype. The rearrangement joins TRBV2 to TRBJ1-1, with 10 bases identical to TRBD1. Germline V gene sequence: CDR1 SNHLY, CDR2 FYNNEI. With 4 bases clipped from V and 5 bases from J, the junction kept 10 bases outside the gene matches. The CDR3 spans 16 residues. CDR3 in DNA: TGTGCCAGCAGTGGGGGACAGGGGCGAGTTGGAACTGAAGCTTTCTTT. Its protein product is CASSGGQGRVGTEAFF. Full variable domain (remainder filled in from reference TRBV2 and TRBJ1-1): EPEVTQTPSHQVTQMGQEVILRCVPISNHLYFYWYRQILGQKVEFLVSFYNNEISEKSEIFDDQFSVERPDGSNFTLKIRSTKLEDSAMYFCASSGGQGRVGTEAFFGQGTRLTVV.